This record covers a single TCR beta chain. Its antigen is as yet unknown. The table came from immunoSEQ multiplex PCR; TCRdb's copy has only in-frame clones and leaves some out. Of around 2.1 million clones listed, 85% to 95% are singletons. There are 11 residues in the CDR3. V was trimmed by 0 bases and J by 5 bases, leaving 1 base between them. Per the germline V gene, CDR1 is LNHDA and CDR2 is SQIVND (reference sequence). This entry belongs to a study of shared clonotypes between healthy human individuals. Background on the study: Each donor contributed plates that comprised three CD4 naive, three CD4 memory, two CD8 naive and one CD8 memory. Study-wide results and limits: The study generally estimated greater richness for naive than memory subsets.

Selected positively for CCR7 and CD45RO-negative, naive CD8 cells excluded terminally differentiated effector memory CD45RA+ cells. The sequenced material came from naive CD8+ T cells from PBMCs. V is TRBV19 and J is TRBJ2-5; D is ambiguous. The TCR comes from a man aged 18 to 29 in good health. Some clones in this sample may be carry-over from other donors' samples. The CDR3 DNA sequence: TGTGCCAGTAGTATAGATGAGACCCAGTACTTC. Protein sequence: CASSIDETQYF. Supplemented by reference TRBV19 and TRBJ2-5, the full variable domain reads DGGITQSPKYLFRKEGQNVTLSCEQNLNHDAMYWYRQDPGQGLRLIYYSQIVNDFQKGDIAEGYSVSREKKESFPLTVTSAQKNPTAFYLCASSIDETQYFGPGTRLLVL.